This T cell receptor (beta chain) was found in a study of regulatory T cells in long-lasting Graves disease. Libraries of TCR beta came from iRepertoire HTBI primers plus Arm-PCR of CDR3 regions. MiXCR was run by TCRdb on the multiplex PCR reads, yielding one entry per CDR3 protein. The sample lists hundreds of thousands of distinct CDR3 sequences, about 14% occurring once. The CDR3 spans 14 residues. Germline CDR1 LNHDA, CDR2 SQIVND (reference sequence). The V end was cut by 11 bases, the J end by 0 bases, with 16 bases between. Stated time point: newly diagnosed GD, antithyroid drugs for less than 3 months. The TCR library used RNA extracted from PBMCs. This clonotype has at least ten counts. These sequences were also reported in another study, on T cells in Graves' hyperthyroidism and ophthalmopathy. From that second work: Most thyroid clonotypes expanded above 0.001 appeared in blood too.

The sample was peripheral blood mononuclear cells (PBMCs), taken at new diagnosis, from a patient treated with antithyroid drugs. The clonotype originates from a man aged 30 to 39 with Graves disease. The chain carries TRBV19 and TRBJ1-1; possibly TRBD1 for D (5 bases). The CDR3 region is CASSAGGMNTEAFF. The DNA for the CDR3 is TGTGCCTCTAGTGCCGGGGGTATGAACACTGAAGCTTTCTTT. The variable domain in full, with the rest retrieved from reference TRBV19 and TRBJ1-1, is DGGITQSPKYLFRKEGQNVTLSCEQNLNHDAMYWYRQDPGQGLRLIYYSQIVNDFQKGDIAEGYSVSREKKESFPLTVTSAQKNPTAFYLCASSAGGMNTEAFFGQGTRLTVV.